The sequence of this TCR beta chain was determined in a study of beta chain features in type 1 diabetes. Study-wide results and caveats: HLA influence on TCRB rearrangement stayed unresolved here.

A heparinised blood draw that averaged roughly 100 mL was obtained once from each donor. A sort by CD45RO/CCR7/CD25/CD127/CD95/CD27 yielded CD4+ naive, central memory, regulatory and stem cell-like memory cells. CDR3 size: 13 residues. Germline-derived CDR1 and CDR2 are SGHDT and YYEEEE. Trimming took 7 bases from V and 6 from J, leaving 16 bases between them. Expressed TCRB transcripts were sequenced, since all the RNA that had been isolated was reverse transcribed. Produced via immunoSEQ multiplex PCR; TCRdb's table is partial and in-frame only. The sample has 200,000 to 250,000 clones; around 9.9% are singletons. This clone was observed a few times. As yet, its antigen is unknown.

Sequenced input: central memory CD4+ T cells from blood. The chain joins TRBV5-6 to TRBJ1-2; possibly TRBD1 for D (5 bases). The receptor comes from a man aged 18 to 35 in good health. This chain's CDR3 is CASFFGGAHGYTF. Written as DNA, the CDR3 is TGTGCCAGCTTTTTCGGGGGTGCCCATGGCTACACCTTC.